This TCR beta chain is drawn from a study of control samples from healthy donors and cancer patients. The length of the CDR3 is 15 residues. The germline V and J ends were trimmed by 4 bases and 0 bases, with 8 bases remaining between them. Germline lookup yields CDR1 SGHRS and CDR2 YFSETQ. Sequencing was performed with immunoSEQ multiplex PCR; in TCRdb, only in-frame clones are kept and a portion is missing. The data show approximately 100,000 clones, roughly 90% seen once. The clonotype was recovered from a man between 60 and 70 years old with lung cancer. The sequencing input was PBMCs. The gene calls are TRBV5-1 and TRBJ2-6; no firm D call. CDR3 nucleotides: TGCGCCAGCAGCACCCACCGCTCTGGGGCCAACGTCCTGACTTTC. Its translation: CASSTHRSGANVLTF.